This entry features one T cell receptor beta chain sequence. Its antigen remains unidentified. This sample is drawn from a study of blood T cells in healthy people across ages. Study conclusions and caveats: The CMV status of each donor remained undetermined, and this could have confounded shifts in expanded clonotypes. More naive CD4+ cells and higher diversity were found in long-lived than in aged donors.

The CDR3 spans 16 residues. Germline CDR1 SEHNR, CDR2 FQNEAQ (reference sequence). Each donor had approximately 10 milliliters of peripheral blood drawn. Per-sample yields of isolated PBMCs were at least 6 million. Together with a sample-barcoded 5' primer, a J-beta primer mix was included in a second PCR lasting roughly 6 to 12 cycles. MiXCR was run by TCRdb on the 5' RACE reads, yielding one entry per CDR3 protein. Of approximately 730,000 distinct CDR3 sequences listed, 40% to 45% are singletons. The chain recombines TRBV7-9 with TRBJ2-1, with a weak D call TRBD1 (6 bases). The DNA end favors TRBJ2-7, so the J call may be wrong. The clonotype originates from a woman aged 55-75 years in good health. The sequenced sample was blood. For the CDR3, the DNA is TGTGCCAGCAGCGGAGCCCAGGGGAGCTCCTACAATGAGCAGTACTTC. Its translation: CASSGAQGSSYNEQYF.